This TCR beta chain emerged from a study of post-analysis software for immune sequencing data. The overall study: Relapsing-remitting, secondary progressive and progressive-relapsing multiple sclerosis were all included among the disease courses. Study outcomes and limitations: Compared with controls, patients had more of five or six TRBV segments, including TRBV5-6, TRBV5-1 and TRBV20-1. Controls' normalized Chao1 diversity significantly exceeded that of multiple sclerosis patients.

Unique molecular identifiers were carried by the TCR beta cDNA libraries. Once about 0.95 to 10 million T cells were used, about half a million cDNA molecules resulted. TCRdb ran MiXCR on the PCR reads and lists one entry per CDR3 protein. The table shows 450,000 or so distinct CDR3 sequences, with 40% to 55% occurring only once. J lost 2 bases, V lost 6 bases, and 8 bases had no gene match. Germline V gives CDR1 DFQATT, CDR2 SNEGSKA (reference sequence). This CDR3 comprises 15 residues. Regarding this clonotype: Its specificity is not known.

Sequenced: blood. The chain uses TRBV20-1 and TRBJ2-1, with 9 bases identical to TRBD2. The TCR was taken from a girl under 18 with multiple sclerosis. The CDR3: CSAPLAGPTYNEQFF. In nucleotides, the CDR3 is TGCAGTGCCCCACTAGCGGGTCCTACCTACAATGAGCAGTTCTTC.